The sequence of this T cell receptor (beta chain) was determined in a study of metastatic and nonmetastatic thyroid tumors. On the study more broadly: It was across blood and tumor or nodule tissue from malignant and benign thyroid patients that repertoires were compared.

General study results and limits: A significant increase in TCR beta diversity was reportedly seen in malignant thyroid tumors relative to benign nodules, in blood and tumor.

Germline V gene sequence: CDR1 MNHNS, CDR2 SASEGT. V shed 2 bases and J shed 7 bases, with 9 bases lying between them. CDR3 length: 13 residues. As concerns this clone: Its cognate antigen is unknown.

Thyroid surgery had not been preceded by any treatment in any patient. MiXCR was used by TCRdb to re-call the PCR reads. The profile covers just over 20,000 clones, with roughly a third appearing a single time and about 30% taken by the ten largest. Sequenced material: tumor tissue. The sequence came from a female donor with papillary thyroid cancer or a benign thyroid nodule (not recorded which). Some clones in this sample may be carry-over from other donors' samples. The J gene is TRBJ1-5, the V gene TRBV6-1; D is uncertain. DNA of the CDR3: TGTGCCAGCAGTGAATTGGGAGGACAGCCCCAGCATTTT. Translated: CASSELGGQPQHF.